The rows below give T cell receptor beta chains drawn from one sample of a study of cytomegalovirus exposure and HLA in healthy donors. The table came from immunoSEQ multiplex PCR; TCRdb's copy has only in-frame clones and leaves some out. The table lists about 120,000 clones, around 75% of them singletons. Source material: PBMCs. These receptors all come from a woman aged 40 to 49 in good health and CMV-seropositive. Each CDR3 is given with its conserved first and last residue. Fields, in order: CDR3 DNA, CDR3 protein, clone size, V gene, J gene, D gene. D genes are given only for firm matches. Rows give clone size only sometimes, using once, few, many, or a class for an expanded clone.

TGTGCCAGCAGCTTCAGGCTGGCAACTAATGAAAAACTGTTTTTT	CASSFRLATNEKLFF	few	TRBV7-6	TRBJ1-4	NA
TGTGCCAGCAGTACAGGGAACTATGGCTACACCTTC	CASSTGNYGYTF	NA	TRBV6-5	TRBJ1-2	NA
TGTGCCAGTAGTTCGGGCCACAGGGCATCACCCCTCCACTTT	CASSSGHRASPLHF	NA	TRBV19	TRBJ1-6	NA
TGCGCCAGCAGCGCAATCCTAGAACGGGAGGGGGATGAGCAGTTCTTC	CASSAILEREGDEQFF	NA	TRBV4-1	TRBJ2-1	TRBD2
TGTGCCAGCAGCTTAGCGGCAGGGGTGAACACTGAAGCTTTCTTT	CASSLAAGVNTEAFF	NA	TRBV7-9	TRBJ1-1	NA
TGTGCCAGCTCAGCGGGACGGCGAAATGAAAAACTGTTTTTT	CASSAGRRNEKLFF	once	TRBV18	TRBJ1-4	NA
TGTGCCAGCAGCCAAAGGGAGGACTACGAGCAGTACTTC	CASSQREDYEQYF	NA	TRBV11-3	TRBJ2-7	NA
TGTGCTAGCAGCCCCCCGGGACACCACTACGAGCAGTACTTC	CASSPPGHHYEQYF	NA	TRBV7-7	TRBJ2-7	NA
TGCGCCAGCAGCCCGGGGGCTGGAAACACCATATATTTT	CASSPGAGNTIYF	NA	TRBV5-1	TRBJ1-3	NA
TGTGCCAGCAGCCTAGCGGGGGGGCGTAATGAGCAGTTCTTC	CASSLAGGRNEQFF	once	TRBV9	TRBJ2-1	TRBD2
TGTGCCAGCAGCCAGGGTGGCGAGACCCAGTACTTC	CASSQGGETQYF	NA	TRBV7-9	TRBJ2-5	NA
TGTGCCAGTAGTACGGGGGACCTTGGATCCTATAATTCACCCCTCCACTTT	CASSTGDLGSYNSPLHF	NA	TRBV19	TRBJ1-6	NA
TGTGCCAGCAGTCCCTGGGGACAGGAAGGAGATACGCAGTATTTT	CASSPWGQEGDTQYF	NA	TRBV28	TRBJ2-3	TRBD1
TGCAGCGCCGCGGGGCAGCTGAACACTGAAGCTTTCTTT	CSAAGQLNTEAFF	few	TRBV29-1	TRBJ1-1	NA
TGTGCCAGCAGCTCTCGGACCCCACCAGGGTACGAGCAGTACTTC	CASSSRTPPGYEQYF	NA	TRBV6-5	TRBJ2-7	NA
TGTGCCAGCAGCGAAAGCCCCCTCGGACTAGTCTACGAGCAGTACTTC	CASSESPLGLVYEQYF	NA	TRBV6-1	TRBJ2-7	TRBD2
TGTGCCAGCAGCTTAGCGCGGACAGATACGCAGTATTTT	CASSLARTDTQYF	NA	TRBV7-2	TRBJ2-3	NA
TGTGCCAGCAGCTTAAGAGTGGCTGAAGCTTTCTTT	CASSLRVAEAFF	NA	TRBV7-9	TRBJ1-1	NA
TGCAGCGCCGAGGGGCTAGCGGGTATTCCACAAGAGACCCAGTACTTC	CSAEGLAGIPQETQYF	few	TRBV29-1	TRBJ2-5	TRBD2
TGTGCCAGCACCCCTCTAGCGGGGGGTGCCTACGAGCAGTACTTC	CASTPLAGGAYEQYF	NA	TRBV7-2	TRBJ2-7	TRBD2
TGCGCCAGCAGCCAAGCGGCGGGAGGCACCGGGGAGCTGTTTTTT	CASSQAAGGTGELFF	NA	TRBV4-1	TRBJ2-2	TRBD2
TGTGCCAGCAGTTACCTGACAGGGGGAGAGACCCAGTACTTC	CASSYLTGGETQYF	NA	TRBV6-5	TRBJ2-5	TRBD1
TGCGCCAGCAGCTTGTCACAGAGCTCGGGGGCCGGGGAGCTGTTTTTT	CASSLSQSSGAGELFF	NA	TRBV5-1	TRBJ2-2	NA
TGTGCCAGCAGTTTGGCCAGCTCTGGAAACACCATATATTTT	CASSLASSGNTIYF	NA	TRBV6-6	TRBJ1-3	NA
TGTGCCACCGGGACAGACCAAGAGACCCAGTACTTC	CATGTDQETQYF	once	TRBV6-5	TRBJ2-5	TRBD1
TGTGCCAGCAGCACTTCGGGTGGGGGCGTAAATGGCGAGCAGTACTTC	CASSTSGGGVNGEQYF	NA	TRBV7-2	TRBJ2-7	NA
TGTGCCAGCAGTTACGATGATCTAAACACCGGGGAGCTGTTTTTT	CASSYDDLNTGELFF	NA	TRBV6-5	TRBJ2-2	NA
TGCGCCAGCAGCCAAGATAAGGGACAGGTAGAGGGGACTGAAGCTTTCTTT	CASSQDKGQVEGTEAFF	few	TRBV4-1	TRBJ1-1	TRBD1
TGTGCCAGCAGCCCCCTCCCTGACAGGGGCGAGACTGAAGCTTTCTTT	CASSPLPDRGETEAFF	few	TRBV7-8	TRBJ1-1	TRBD1
TGTGCCTGGAGAACAGGGGGAAAGGGCTACACCTTC	CAWRTGGKGYTF	NA	TRBV30	TRBJ1-2	TRBD1
TGTGCCAGTAGCCTGCGGGACCCTGGCGTCAATGAGCAGTTCTTC	CASSLRDPGVNEQFF	NA	TRBV19	TRBJ2-1	NA
TGTGCCAGCAGCTTGGGGGGGCCGAACACTGAAGCTTTCTTT	CASSLGGPNTEAFF	NA	TRBV28	TRBJ1-1	NA
TGTGCCAGCAGCTTATACAGGAACACTGAAGCTTTCTTT	CASSLYRNTEAFF	few	TRBV7-3	TRBJ1-1	NA
TGTGCCAGCAGTGAAGCAAGGCCAGGGTACGAAAAACTGTTTTTT	CASSEARPGYEKLFF	NA	TRBV2	TRBJ1-4	NA
TGTGCCAGCAGGCCCGGGGCAACTAATGAAAAACTGTTTTTT	CASRPGATNEKLFF	NA	TRBV7-2	TRBJ1-4	NA
TGTGCCAGCAGGTCGGAGGGGTTACGCACAGATACGCAGTATTTT	CASRSEGLRTDTQYF	NA	TRBV6-5	TRBJ2-3	NA
TGTGCCAGCAGTGCACTAGCGGATTCCTACAATGAGCAGTTCTTC	CASSALADSYNEQFF	NA	TRBV6-5	TRBJ2-1	TRBD2
TGTGCCAGCAGCTTTTGGCGGGGGGAGAAAGAGACCCAGTACTTC	CASSFWRGEKETQYF	NA	TRBV13	TRBJ2-5	TRBD2
TGTGCCAGCAGTTTAGACAGTCTAGAAAAACTGTTTTTT	CASSLDSLEKLFF	NA	TRBV28	TRBJ1-4	NA
TGTGCCAGCAGCTCCCAGGGGCAGGACACTGAAGCTTTCTTT	CASSSQGQDTEAFF	NA	TRBV5-4	TRBJ1-1	NA
TGCGCCAGCAGCTGGGGACAGGGGGGATACGAGCAGTACTTC	CASSWGQGGYEQYF	NA	TRBV5-1	TRBJ2-7	TRBD1
TGTGCCAGCAGCCACCGACAGGGACAGGTTTTGGAGACCCAGTACTTC	CASSHRQGQVLETQYF	once	TRBV4-2	TRBJ2-5	TRBD1
TGCGCCAGCAGCCAAGATCCGGGGGTTCAGCCCCAGCATTTT	CASSQDPGVQPQHF	NA	TRBV4-1	TRBJ1-5	NA
TGTGCCAGTAGTGGGACAGGGGTTTCCCACGAGCAGTACTTC	CASSGTGVSHEQYF	NA	TRBV19	TRBJ2-7	TRBD1
TGTGCCAGCAGCCTACAGGGTCCAGGCGGCTACACCTTC	CASSLQGPGGYTF	NA	TRBV5-6	TRBJ1-2	NA
TGTGCCAGCAGCTTAAAGGACAGGGTACGAGAAAAACTGTTTTTT	CASSLKDRVREKLFF	NA	TRBV11-2	TRBJ1-4	TRBD1
TGTGCCAGCACCGGGACAGGGACAACTGAAGCTTTCTTT	CASTGTGTTEAFF	NA	TRBV2	TRBJ1-1	TRBD1
TGTGCCAGCAGTTACTCGCGGCGGCCCCCGCGGAATGAGCAGTTCTTC	CASSYSRRPPRNEQFF	NA	TRBV6-5	TRBJ2-1	NA
TGTGCCAGCAGTTGGACAGGGGGAGACGGCTACACCTTC	CASSWTGGDGYTF	NA	TRBV2	TRBJ1-2	TRBD1
TGTGCCAGCAGTAAAGTGGGGAGCTCCTACAATGAGCAGTTCTTC	CASSKVGSSYNEQFF	NA	TRBV25-1	TRBJ2-1	NA
TGTGCCAGCAGGGCCTTGAGGTCCGGCCAGCCCCAGCATTTT	CASRALRSGQPQHF	NA	TRBV6-1	TRBJ1-5	NA
TGTGCCAGCAGCTCCCTCGAAGGGGGACAGCCCCAGCATTTT	CASSSLEGGQPQHF	NA	TRBV7-8	TRBJ1-5	NA
TGTGCCAGCAGTGAAGGCTCAGCGGGGGGATTCTACAATGAGCAGTTCTTC	CASSEGSAGGFYNEQFF	NA	TRBV6-1	TRBJ2-1	TRBD2
TGTGCCAGCAGTGGCCTAGCCGCCGGGGAGCTGTTTTTT	CASSGLAAGELFF	NA	TRBV25-1	TRBJ2-2	NA
TGCAGCGTTGGGGGCGGGGAGAGCACAGATACGCAGTATTTT	CSVGGGESTDTQYF	NA	TRBV29-1	TRBJ2-3	NA
TGTGCCAGCAGCTTTGGACTAGCGGGAGGGCATAGGAACACCGGGGAGCTGTTTTTT	CASSFGLAGGHRNTGELFF	few	TRBV7-6	TRBJ2-2	TRBD2
TGTGTCAGCAGGCCGCGGGGAGAAAAACTGTTTTTT	CVSRPRGEKLFF	NA	TRBV28	TRBJ1-4	NA